The 4 T cell receptor beta chains presented below share a single source sample, sequenced in a study of T cell responses to AZD1222 COVID-19 vaccine (dated by TCRdb to about 2021). Interpreted using the paper, the time point label stands for: baseline before first vaccination. Library preparation used the immunoSEQ multiplex PCR assay. As stored in TCRdb, this immuneACCESS dataset retains in-frame rearrangements with V and J assigned. A fraction of the clones does not appear; measured against another copy, unresolved V genes explain less than half of the discrepancy, and the remainder lacks a known reason. This sample is represented by some 130,000 clones; roughly 87% of them were singletons. The ten largest clones take up approximately 1.5% of the sample. Source: peripheral blood, taken on day 0 of AZD1222 vaccination. These receptors all stem from an adult in good health.

V is TRBV19 and J is TRBJ2-1; 11 positions agree with TRBD1. The CDR3 is made up of 17 amino acids. CDR1 and CDR2 from the germline V gene are LNHDA and SQIVND (reference sequence). With V trimmed by 7 bases and J by 2 bases, 10 bases remained unmatched. Here the CDR3 reads CASTYTPGQGAYNEQFF. In DNA, the CDR3 is TGTGCCAGTACCTATACCCCGGGACAGGGGGCCTACAATGAGCAGTTCTTC.

The CDR3 is CASRRDRSNQPQHF. In DNA form, the CDR3 reads TGTGCCAGCAGGCGGGACAGGAGCAATCAGCCCCAGCATTTT. The V call is TRBV28, the J call TRBJ1-5, with 8 bases lining up with TRBD1. The CDR3 runs to 14 residues. V was pared by 6 bases and J by 1 base, with 2 bases of the junction left unmatched. The germline V gene encodes CDR1 MDHEN and CDR2 SYDVKM.

The V and J genes are TRBV27 and TRBJ2-7, with TRBD1 matching 7 bases. CDR1 MNHEY and CDR2 SMNVEV come from the germline V gene (reference sequence). The CDR3 spans 16 residues. J gave up 11 bases and V 1 base, and 17 bases lay outside the gene matches. CDR3 amino acids: CASSLFSGTAPTKEYF. The CDR3 bases are TGTGCCAGCAGTTTATTCTCCGGGACAGCCCCTACGAAGGAGTACTTC.

The gene calls are TRBV28 and TRBJ2-7; 12 nucleotides match TRBD2. Losses at the gene ends were 10 bases for V and 5 bases for J; bases not matched to a gene: 6. Germline CDR1 and CDR2: MDHEN and SYDVKM. The CDR3 is 13 residues long. The DNA for the CDR3 is TGTGCCACCCGACTAGCGGGGGTGGACGAGCAGTACTTC. It encodes CATRLAGVDEQYF.